The T cell receptor (beta chain) described here comes from a study of HIV-infected patients and healthy controls. Study results and limitations: Treated samples reflected only about three months of therapy, arguably too short to observe immune reconstitution.

This clonotype appeared many times. Its antigen is not identified. Being off target in a library aimed at alpha chains, this beta chain has a size of little meaning. Around 500 ng RNA was reverse transcribed with alpha and beta constant-region primers. Separate chain-specific third strand synthesis with multiplexing indices produced the alpha and beta libraries. Via MiXCR, TCRdb re-called the 5' RACE reads, giving one row per CDR3 protein. The repertoire consists of around 8,300 distinct CDR3 sequences, with about 7% occurring once and the leading ten covering 20% to 25%. With V trimmed by 6 bases and J by 3 bases, 4 bases remained unmatched. The CDR3 length is 15 residues. The germline V gene encodes CDR1 MNHEY and CDR2 SVGAGI. Antiretroviral therapy had run roughly three months, about 14 weeks, before follow-up blood collection. All unsorted peripheral T cells were captured because whole blood was used without fractionation.

The rearrangement links TRBV6-5 to TRBJ2-3; 12 positions agree with TRBD2. The sequence derives from an adult with HIV infection. Specimen: blood, collected during antiretroviral therapy. The DNA for the CDR3 is TGTGCCAGCAGGCCTAGCGGGAGGGTGACAGATACGCAGTATTTT. This encodes CASRPSGRVTDTQYF.